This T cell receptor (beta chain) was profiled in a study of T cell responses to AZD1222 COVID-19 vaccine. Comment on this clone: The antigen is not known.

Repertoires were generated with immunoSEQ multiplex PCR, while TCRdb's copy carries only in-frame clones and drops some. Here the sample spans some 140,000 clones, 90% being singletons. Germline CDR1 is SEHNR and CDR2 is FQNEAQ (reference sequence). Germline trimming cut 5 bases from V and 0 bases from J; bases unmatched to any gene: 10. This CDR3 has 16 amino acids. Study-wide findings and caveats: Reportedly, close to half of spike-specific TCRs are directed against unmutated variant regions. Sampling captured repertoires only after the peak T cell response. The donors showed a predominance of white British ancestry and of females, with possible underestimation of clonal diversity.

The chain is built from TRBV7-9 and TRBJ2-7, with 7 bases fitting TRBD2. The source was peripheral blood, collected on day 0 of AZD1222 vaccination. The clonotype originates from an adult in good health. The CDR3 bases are TGTGCCAGCAGCCTCAGAGCCGGGACTAACTCCTACGAGCAGTACTTC. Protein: CASSLRAGTNSYEQYF.